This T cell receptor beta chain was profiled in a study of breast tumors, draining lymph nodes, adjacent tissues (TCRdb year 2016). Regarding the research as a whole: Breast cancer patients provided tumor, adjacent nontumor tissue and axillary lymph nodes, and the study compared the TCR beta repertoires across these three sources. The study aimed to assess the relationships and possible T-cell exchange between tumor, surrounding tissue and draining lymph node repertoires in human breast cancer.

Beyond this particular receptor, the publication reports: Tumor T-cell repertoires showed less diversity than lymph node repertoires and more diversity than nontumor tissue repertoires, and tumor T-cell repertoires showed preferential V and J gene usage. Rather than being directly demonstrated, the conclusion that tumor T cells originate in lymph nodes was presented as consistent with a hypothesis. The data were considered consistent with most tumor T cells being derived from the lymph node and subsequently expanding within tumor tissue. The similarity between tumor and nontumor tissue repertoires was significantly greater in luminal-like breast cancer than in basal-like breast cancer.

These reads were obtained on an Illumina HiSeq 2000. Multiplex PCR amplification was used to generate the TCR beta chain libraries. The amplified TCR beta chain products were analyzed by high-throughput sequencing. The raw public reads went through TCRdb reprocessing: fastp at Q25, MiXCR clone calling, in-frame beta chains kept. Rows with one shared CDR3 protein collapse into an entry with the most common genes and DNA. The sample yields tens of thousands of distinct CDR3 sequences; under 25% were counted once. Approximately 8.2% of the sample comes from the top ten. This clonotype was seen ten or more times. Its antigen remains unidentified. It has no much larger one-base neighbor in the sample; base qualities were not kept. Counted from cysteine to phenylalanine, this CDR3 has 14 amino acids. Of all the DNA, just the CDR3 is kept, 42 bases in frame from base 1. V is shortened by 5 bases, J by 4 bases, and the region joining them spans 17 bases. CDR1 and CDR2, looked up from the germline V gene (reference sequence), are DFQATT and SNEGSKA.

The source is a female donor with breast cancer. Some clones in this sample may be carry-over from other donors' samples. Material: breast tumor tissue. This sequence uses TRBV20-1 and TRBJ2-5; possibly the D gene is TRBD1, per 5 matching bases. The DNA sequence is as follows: TGCAGTGCTGGGGCCAGGGCTCCATCAGAGACCCAGTACTTC. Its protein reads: CSAGARAPSETQYF.